This T cell receptor (beta chain) was sequenced in a study of T cells after yellow fever vaccination. As for the study in general: SMART-Seq v4 Ultra Low Input prepared libraries from low-cell fractions. Study results and caveats: Most primary-vaccination clones recurred post-booster (approximately 96% CD4, just over 85% CD8).

TCRdb recomputed calls from the 5' RACE reads with MiXCR, one row per CDR3 protein. Of over 300,000 distinct CDR3 sequences listed, roughly 6.8% are singletons. This clonotype was seen more than once but under ten times. No antigen is known for it. Trimming shortened V by 11 bases and J by 3 bases, and 8 bases separated the two germline ends. Germline CDR1 is SNHLY and CDR2 is FYNNEI. The CDR3 runs to 11 residues. Sequencing used PBMCs, obtained approximately 40 days after the first yellow fever vaccination. The V gene is TRBV2, the J gene TRBJ2-1; possibly TRBD2 for D (5 bases). This TCR was sampled from a man between 18 and 29 years old who received the YFV17D yellow fever vaccine. The CDR3 DNA follows: TGTGCCGGGAGAGGCTACAATGAGCAGTTCTTC. It yields the protein CAGRGYNEQFF.